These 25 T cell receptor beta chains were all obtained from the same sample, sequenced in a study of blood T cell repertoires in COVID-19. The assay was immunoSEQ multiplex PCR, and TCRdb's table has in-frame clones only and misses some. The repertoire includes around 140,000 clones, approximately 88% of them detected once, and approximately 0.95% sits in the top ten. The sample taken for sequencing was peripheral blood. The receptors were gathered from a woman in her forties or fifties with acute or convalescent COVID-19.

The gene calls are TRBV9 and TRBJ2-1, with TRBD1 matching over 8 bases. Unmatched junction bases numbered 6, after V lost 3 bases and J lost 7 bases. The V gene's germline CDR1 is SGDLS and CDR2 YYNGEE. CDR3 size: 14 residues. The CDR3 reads CASSASRQGNEQFF. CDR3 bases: TGTGCCAGCAGCGCCTCTCGACAGGGGAATGAGCAGTTCTTC.

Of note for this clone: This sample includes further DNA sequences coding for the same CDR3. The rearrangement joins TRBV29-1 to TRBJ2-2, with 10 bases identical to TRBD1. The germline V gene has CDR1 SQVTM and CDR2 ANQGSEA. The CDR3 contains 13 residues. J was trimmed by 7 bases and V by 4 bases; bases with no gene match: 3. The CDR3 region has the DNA TGCAGCGTTGGACAGGGGGCTAACGGGGAGCTGTTTTTT. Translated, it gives CSVGQGANGELFF.

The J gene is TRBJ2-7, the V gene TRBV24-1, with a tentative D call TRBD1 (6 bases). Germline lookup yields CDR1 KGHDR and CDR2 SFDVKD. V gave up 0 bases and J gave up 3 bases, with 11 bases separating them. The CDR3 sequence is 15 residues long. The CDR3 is CATSDLYQGSYEQYF. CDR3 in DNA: TGTGCCACCAGTGATTTGTATCAGGGGAGCTACGAGCAGTACTTC.

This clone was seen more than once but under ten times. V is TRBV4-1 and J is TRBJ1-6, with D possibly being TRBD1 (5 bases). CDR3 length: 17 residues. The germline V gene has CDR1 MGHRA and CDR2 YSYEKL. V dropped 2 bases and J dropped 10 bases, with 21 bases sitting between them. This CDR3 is CASSQIDSFWRGSPLHF. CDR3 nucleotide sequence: TGCGCCAGCAGCCAAATCGACAGTTTCTGGAGAGGATCACCCCTCCACTTT.

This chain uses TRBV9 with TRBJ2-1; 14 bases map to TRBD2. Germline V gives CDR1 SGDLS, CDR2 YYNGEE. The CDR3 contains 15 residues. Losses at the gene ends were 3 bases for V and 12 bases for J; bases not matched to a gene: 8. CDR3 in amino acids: CASSAAPGTSGGQFF. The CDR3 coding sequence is TGTGCCAGCAGCGCCGCCCCCGGGACTAGCGGGGGGCAGTTCTTC.

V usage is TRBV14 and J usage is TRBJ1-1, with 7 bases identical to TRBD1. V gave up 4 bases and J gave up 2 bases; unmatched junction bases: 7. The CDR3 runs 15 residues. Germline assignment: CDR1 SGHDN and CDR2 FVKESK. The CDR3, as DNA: TGTGCCAGCAGCCGATACCACAGGGGAAACACTGAAGCTTTCTTT. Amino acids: CASSRYHRGNTEAFF.

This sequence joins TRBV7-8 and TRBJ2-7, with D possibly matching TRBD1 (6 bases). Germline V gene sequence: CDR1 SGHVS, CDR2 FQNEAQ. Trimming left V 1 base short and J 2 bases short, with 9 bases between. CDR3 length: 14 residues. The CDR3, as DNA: TGTGCCAGCAGCTTAGTTGGGGGCCCCTACGAGCAGTACTTC. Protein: CASSLVGGPYEQYF.

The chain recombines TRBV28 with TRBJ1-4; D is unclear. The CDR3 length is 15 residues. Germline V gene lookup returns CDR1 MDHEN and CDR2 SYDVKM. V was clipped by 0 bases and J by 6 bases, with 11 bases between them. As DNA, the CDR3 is TGTGCCAGCAGTTTATGGAGGGTTGAGGATGAAAAACTGTTTTTT. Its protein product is CASSLWRVEDEKLFF. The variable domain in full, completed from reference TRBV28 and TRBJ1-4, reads DVKVTQSSRYLVKRTGEKVFLECVQDMDHENMFWYRQDPGLGLRLIYFSYDVKMKEKGDIPEGYSVSREKKERFSLILESASTNQTSMYLCASSLWRVEDEKLFFGSGTQLSVL.

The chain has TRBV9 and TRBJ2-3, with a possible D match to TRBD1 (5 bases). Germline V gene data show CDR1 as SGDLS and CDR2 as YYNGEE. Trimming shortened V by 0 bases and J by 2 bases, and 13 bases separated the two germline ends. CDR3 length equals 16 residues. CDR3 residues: CASSVEPGITTDTQYF. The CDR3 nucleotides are TGTGCCAGCAGCGTAGAGCCAGGGATTACCACAGATACGCAGTATTTT.

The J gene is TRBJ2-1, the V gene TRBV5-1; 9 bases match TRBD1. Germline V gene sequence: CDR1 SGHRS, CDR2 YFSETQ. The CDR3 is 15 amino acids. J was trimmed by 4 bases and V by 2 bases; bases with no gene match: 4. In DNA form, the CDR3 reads TGCGCCAGCAGCTTCCGGGACAGGGAATACAATGAGCAGTTCTTC. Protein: CASSFRDREYNEQFF.

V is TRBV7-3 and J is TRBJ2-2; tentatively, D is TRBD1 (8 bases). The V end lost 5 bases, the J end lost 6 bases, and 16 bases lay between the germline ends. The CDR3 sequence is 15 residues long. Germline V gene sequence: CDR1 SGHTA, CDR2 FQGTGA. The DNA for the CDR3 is TGTGCCAGCAGCACCAGACAGGGGAGGGCCGGGGAGCTGTTTTTT. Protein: CASSTRQGRAGELFF.

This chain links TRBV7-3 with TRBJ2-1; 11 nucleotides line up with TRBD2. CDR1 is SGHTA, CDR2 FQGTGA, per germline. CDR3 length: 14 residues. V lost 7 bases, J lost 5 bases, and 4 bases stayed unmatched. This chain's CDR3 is CASMTSGANNEQFF. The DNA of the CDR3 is TGTGCCAGCATGACTAGCGGGGCAAACAATGAGCAGTTCTTC.

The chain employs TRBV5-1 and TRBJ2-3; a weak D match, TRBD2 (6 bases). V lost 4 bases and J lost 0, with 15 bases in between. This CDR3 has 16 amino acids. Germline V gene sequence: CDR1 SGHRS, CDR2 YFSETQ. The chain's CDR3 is CASSVPGTDSTDTQYF. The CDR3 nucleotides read TGCGCCAGCAGCGTACCCGGGACTGACAGCACAGATACGCAGTATTTT.

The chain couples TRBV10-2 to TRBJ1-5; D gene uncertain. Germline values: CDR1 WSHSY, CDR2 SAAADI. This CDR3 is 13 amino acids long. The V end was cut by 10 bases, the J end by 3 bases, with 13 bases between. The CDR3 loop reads CATLNELNQPQHF. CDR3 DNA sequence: TGCGCCACCCTCAACGAGCTCAATCAGCCCCAGCATTTT.

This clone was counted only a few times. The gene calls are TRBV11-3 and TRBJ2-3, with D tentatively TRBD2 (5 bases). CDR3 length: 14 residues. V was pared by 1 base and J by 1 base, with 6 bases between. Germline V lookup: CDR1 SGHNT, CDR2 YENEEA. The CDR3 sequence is CASSLGGGTDTQYF. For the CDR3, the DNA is TGTGCCAGCAGCTTAGGGGGAGGCACAGATACGCAGTATTTT.

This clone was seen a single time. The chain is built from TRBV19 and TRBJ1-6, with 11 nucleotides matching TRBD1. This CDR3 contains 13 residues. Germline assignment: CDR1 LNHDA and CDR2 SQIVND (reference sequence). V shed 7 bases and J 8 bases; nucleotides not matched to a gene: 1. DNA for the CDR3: TGTGCCAGTATGGACAGGGGGCATTCACCCCTCCACTTT. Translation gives CASMDRGHSPLHF.

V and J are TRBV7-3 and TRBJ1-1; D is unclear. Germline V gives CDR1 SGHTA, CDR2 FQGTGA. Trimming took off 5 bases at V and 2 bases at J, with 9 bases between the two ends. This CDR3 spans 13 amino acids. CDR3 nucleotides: TGTGCCAGCAGCGTCGAGGGAAACACTGAAGCTTTCTTT. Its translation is CASSVEGNTEAFF.

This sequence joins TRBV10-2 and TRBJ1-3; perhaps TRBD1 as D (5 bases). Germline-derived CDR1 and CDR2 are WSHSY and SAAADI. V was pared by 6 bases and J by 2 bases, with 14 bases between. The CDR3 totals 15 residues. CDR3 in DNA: TGCGCCAGCAGACCCGACAGATACCCTGGAAACACCATATATTTT. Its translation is CASRPDRYPGNTIYF.

The CDR3 bases are TGCAGTGCTAGTCCTGAAGGGGGGGAGGCTTTCTTT. It yields the protein CSASPEGGEAFF. The rearrangement uses TRBV20-1 and TRBJ1-1; perhaps TRBD1 as D (6 bases). Trimming took off 3 bases at V and 11 bases at J, with 16 bases between the two ends. The CDR3 length is 12 residues. Germline V gene sequence: CDR1 DFQATT, CDR2 SNEGSKA (reference sequence).

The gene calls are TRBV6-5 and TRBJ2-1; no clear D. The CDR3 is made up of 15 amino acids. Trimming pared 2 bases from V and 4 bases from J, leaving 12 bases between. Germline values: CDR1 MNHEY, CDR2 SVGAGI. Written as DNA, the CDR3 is TGTGCCAGCAGTTACATAGGCAGGCGATACAATGAGCAGTTCTTC. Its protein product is CASSYIGRRYNEQFF.

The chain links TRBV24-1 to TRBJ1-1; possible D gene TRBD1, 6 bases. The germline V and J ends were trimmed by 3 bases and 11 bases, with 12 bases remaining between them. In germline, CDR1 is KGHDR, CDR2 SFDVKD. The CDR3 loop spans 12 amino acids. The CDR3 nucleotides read TGTGCCACCAGTGATCCCACAGGGTACGCTTTCTTT. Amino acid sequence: CATSDPTGYAFF.

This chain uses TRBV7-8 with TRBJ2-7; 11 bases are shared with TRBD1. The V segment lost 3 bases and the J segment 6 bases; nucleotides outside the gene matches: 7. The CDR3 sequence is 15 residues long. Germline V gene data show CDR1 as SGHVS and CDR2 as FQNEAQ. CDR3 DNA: TGTGCCAGCAGCTTCGCCGGGACAGGGGGTGGCGAGCAGTACTTC. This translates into CASSFAGTGGGEQYF.

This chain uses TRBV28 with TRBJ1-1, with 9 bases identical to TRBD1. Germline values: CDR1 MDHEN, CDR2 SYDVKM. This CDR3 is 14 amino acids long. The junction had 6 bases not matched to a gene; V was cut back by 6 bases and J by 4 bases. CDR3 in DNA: TGTGCCAGCAGCCGAACGGACAGGGGCACTGAAGCTTTCTTT. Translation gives CASSRTDRGTEAFF. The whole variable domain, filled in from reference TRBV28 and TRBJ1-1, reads DVKVTQSSRYLVKRTGEKVFLECVQDMDHENMFWYRQDPGLGLRLIYFSYDVKMKEKGDIPEGYSVSREKKERFSLILESASTNQTSMYLCASSRTDRGTEAFFGQGTRLTVV.

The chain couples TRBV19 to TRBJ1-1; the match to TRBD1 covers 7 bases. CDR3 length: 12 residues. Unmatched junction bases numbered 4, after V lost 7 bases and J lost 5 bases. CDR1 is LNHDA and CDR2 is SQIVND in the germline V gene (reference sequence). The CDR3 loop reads CASIGGRTEAFF. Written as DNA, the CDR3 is TGTGCCAGTATAGGGGGCAGGACTGAAGCTTTCTTT.

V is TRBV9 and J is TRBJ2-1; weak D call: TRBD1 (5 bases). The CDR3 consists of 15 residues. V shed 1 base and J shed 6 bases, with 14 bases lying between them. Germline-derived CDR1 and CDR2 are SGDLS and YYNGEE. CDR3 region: CASSVTGRPINEQFF. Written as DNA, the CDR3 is TGTGCCAGCAGCGTAACAGGCCGCCCGATCAATGAGCAGTTCTTC.